The rows below give T cell receptor beta chains drawn from one sample of a study of blood T cell repertoires in COVID-19. Some clones are missing from TCRdb's copy, which holds only in-frame ones; the method was immunoSEQ multiplex PCR. The sample contains around 200,000 clones, over 75% of which appear only once. Sequencing input: peripheral blood. Receptors were obtained from a woman aged 45-59 years with acute or convalescent COVID-19. Each CDR3 is given with its conserved first and last residue.

>TRBV6-5
CASSPRDSSYNEQFF
>TRBV28
CASGESRAVGYTF
>TRBV11-2
CASSTHRGTSYEQYF
>TRBV7-2
CASLTGPNQPQHF
>TRBV19
CASSIIPGSRTDTQYF
>TRBV11-2
CASSLGLEQYF
>TRBV7-8
CASSLRTSGRAGVNEQFF
>TRBV7-2
CASSFTGTAHSYEQYF
>TRBV28
CASGAGITGGNTIYF
>TRBV2
CASSPRSGANVLTF
>TRBV30
CAWSSGSPGNEKLFF
>TRBV10-3
CAISPVRVDTQYF
>TRBV6-6
CASRQGGLYEQYF
>TRBV9
CASSGRSAGGRTDTQYF
>TRBV18
CASSLDRGADTQYF
>TRBV10-3
CAISESDRGYEQYF
>TRBV5-8
CASSLGQKNYGYTF
>TRBV6-1
CASSESVGTGAGNTIYF
>TRBV5-1
CASSLVVNTEAFF
>TRBV7-2
CASSLNAPGRGNVLTF
>TRBV29-1
CSAPDRPSYNEQFF
>TRBV19
CASSITGRGTEAFF
>TRBV10-2
CASRAGGSGNTIYF
>TRBV9
CASSPGTRGEKLFF
>TRBV18
CASSPGQMGLDGYTF
>TRBV15
CATSRDLAGNQPQHF
>TRBV6-5
CASSSPGTGGRGYTF
>TRBV27
CASSTRDSQHQPQHF
>TRBV19
CASSHQGPARPLHF
>TRBV7-4
CARSSPAGNQPQHF
>TRBV7-2
CASSSGQLANYGYTF
>TRBV27
CASSPWTGGLLSNQPQHF
>TRBV14
CASSPPDKRSYEQYF
>TRBV28
CASSGRTGYNEQFF
>TRBV28
CASSATGGSYNQPQHF
>TRBV19
CASSIIPGRGPDTQYF
>TRBV5-1
CASSLRVTNTEAFF
>TRBV19
CASTRGTEAYNSPLHF
>TRBV7-9
CASSLDRGSAGANVLTF
>TRBV28
CASSFVLYEQYF
>TRBV2
CASRATGSGANVLTF
>TRBV7-9
CAAPRNTGELFF
>TRBV18
CASSLGQQNTEAFF
>TRBV5-4
CASTGGPTPYEQYF
>TRBV15
CAARGTGELFF
>TRBV19
CASSRAGRMTTNEKLFF
>TRBV19
CASSARLLAGGPRAGELFF
>TRBV28
CASSFEQGRGEQYF
>TRBV25-1
CASTRQGNYNEQFF
>TRBV6-2/TRBV6-3
CASSYSPGQPQHF
>TRBV5-1
CASILGFQLTQHF
>TRBV5-1
CASSSDRGEQYF
>TRBV9
CASSPGTALNYGYTF
>TRBV5-8
CASSWGQGRGNTEAFF
>TRBV27
CASSLWTGSYNEQFF